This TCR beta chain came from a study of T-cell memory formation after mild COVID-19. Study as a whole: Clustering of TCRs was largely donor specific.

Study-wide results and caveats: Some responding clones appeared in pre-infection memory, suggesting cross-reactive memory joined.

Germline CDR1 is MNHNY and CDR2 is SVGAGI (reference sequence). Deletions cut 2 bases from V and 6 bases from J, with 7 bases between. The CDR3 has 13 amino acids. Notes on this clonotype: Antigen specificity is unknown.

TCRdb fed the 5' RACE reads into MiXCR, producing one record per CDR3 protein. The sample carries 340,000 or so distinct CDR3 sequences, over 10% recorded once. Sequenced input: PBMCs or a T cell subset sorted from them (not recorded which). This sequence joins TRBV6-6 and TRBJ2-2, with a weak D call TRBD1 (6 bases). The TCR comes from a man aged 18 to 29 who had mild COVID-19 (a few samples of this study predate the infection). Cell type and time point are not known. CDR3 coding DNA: TGTGCCAGCAGTTACGGACAGCCCGGGGAGCTGTTTTTT. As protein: CASSYGQPGELFF.